This is a list of T cell receptor beta chains from one sample in a study of blood T cell repertoires in COVID-19. The assay was immunoSEQ multiplex PCR, and TCRdb's table has in-frame clones only and misses some. The sample consists of around 93,000 clones, roughly three quarters of them appearing once. The sequencing sample was made of peripheral blood. Receptors were obtained from a woman older than 75 with acute or convalescent COVID-19. CDR3s include the opening cysteine and the closing phenylalanine or tryptophan. The order of the fields is CDR3 protein, CDR3 DNA, clone size, J gene, V gene, D gene. D genes are given only for firm matches. For some rows the clone size is stated as once, few or many, or as a class when expanded; others skip it.

CASSLGGQVYGYTF	TGTGCCAGCAGCTTAGGGGGACAGGTATATGGCTACACCTTC	few	TRBJ1-2	TRBV7-2	TRBD1
CASSLASGRSTDTQYF	TGTGCCAGCAGCTTAGCTAGCGGGAGAAGCACAGATACGCAGTATTTT	-	TRBJ2-3	TRBV7-8	TRBD2
CASSPGLAGKAETQYF	TGTGCCAGCAGTCCGGGACTAGCGGGGAAGGCGGAGACCCAGTACTTC	-	TRBJ2-5	TRBV27	TRBD2
CASSILQGWEKLFF	TGTGCCAGTAGTATCCTCCAGGGTTGGGAAAAACTGTTTTTT	-	TRBJ1-4	TRBV19	-
CASSIRERGELFF	TGTGCCAGTAGTATCAGGGAAAGGGGGGAGCTGTTTTTT	-	TRBJ2-2	TRBV19	-
CASSSWTPTTNEKLFF	TGTGCCAGCAGTTCGTGGACACCAACGACTAATGAAAAACTGTTTTTT	once	TRBJ1-4	TRBV6-2/TRBV6-3	-
CATSDGTSGGNEQFF	TGTGCCACCAGTGACGGGACTAGCGGGGGCAATGAGCAGTTCTTC	once	TRBJ2-1	TRBV24-1	TRBD2
CASSSGILTYEQYF	TGTGCCAGCTCAAGCGGCATTCTGACCTACGAGCAGTACTTC	once	TRBJ2-7	TRBV18	-
CASSPATGSGGNTIYF	TGCGCCAGCAGCCCAGCTACAGGGTCGGGTGGAAACACCATATATTTT	-	TRBJ1-3	TRBV5-1	-
CASSRTGADGYTF	TGTGCCAGCAGTCGGACAGGGGCGGATGGCTACACCTTC	-	TRBJ1-2	TRBV11-3	TRBD1
CASSPRAGADPYGYTF	TGTGCCAGCAGTCCACGGGCAGGGGCAGATCCCTATGGCTACACCTTC	once	TRBJ1-2	TRBV6-2/TRBV6-3	-
CASSRQPAGGSGEQYF	TGTGCCAGCAGCCGCCAACCAGCGGGCGGCTCTGGGGAGCAGTACTTC	-	TRBJ2-7	TRBV3-1/TRBV3-2	-
CAISGVTGGTDTQYF	TGTGCCATCAGTGGGGTAACAGGGGGGACAGATACGCAGTATTTT	-	TRBJ2-3	TRBV10-3	TRBD1
CASSLGTSGDYEQYF	TGCGCCAGCAGCTTGGGGACTAGCGGGGACTACGAGCAGTACTTC	-	TRBJ2-7	TRBV5-1	TRBD2
CASSENGDLPTGELFF	TGTGCCAGCAGTGAAAATGGGGACTTGCCCACCGGGGAGCTGTTTTTT	many	TRBJ2-2	TRBV2	-
CASSVGLGNTGELFF	TGTGCCAGCAGCGTAGGGCTTGGGAACACCGGGGAGCTGTTTTTT	-	TRBJ2-2	TRBV9	-
CASSPPNREGAGELFF	TGTGCCAGCTCACCACCGAACAGGGAAGGGGCCGGGGAGCTGTTTTTT	-	TRBJ2-2	TRBV18	-
CASSPLLAGDISYEQYF	TGTGCCAGCAGCCCCCTGCTGGCGGGAGACATCTCCTACGAGCAGTACTTC	-	TRBJ2-7	TRBV7-9	TRBD2
CASSLVGGAQETQYF	TGTGCCAGCAGCTTAGTTGGGGGGGCCCAAGAGACCCAGTACTTC	-	TRBJ2-5	TRBV11-2	-
CASSYGQNSYEQYF	TGTGCCAGCAGTTATGGGCAGAACTCCTACGAGCAGTACTTC	-	TRBJ2-7	TRBV6-5	-
CASSLMTGNEQFF	TGTGCCAGCAGCTTGATGACAGGCAATGAGCAGTTCTTC	-	TRBJ2-1	TRBV7-2	-
CASSFWDTRYEQYF	TGTGCCAGCAGCTTCTGGGACACGCGATACGAGCAGTACTTC	-	TRBJ2-7	TRBV5-5	-
CASSPGTSGRLEQYF	TGCGCCAGCAGCCCGGGGACTAGCGGGAGGCTCGAGCAGTACTTC	-	TRBJ2-7	TRBV5-1	TRBD2
CASSPYMQGQGQFF	TGTGCCAGCAGCCCCTATATGCAGGGACAGGGCCAGTTCTTC	-	TRBJ2-1	TRBV7-2	TRBD1
CASSYTGRIDNSPLHF	TGTGCCAGCAGTTATACAGGGAGAATCGATAATTCACCCCTCCACTTT	few	TRBJ1-6	TRBV6-2/TRBV6-3	-
CASSGQTNTGELFF	TGTGCCAGCAGTGGCCAGACGAACACCGGGGAGCTGTTTTTT	-	TRBJ2-2	TRBV6-2/TRBV6-3	-
CASSDGQGVYGYTF	TGTGCCAGCAGCGACGGACAGGGAGTCTATGGCTACACCTTC	-	TRBJ1-2	TRBV7-2	TRBD1
CASSPGLAGVDEQFF	TGTGCCAGCAGCCCCGGACTAGCGGGAGTAGATGAGCAGTTCTTC	-	TRBJ2-1	TRBV3-1/TRBV3-2	TRBD2
CASSGPGGRKDTQYF	TGTGCCAGCAGTGGGCCGGGAGGGAGGAAAGATACGCAGTATTTT	-	TRBJ2-3	TRBV28	TRBD2
CASTQGQGLGEAFF	TGCGCCAGCACCCAGGGACAGGGGCTGGGTGAAGCTTTCTTT	-	TRBJ1-1	TRBV5-1	TRBD1
CASSSGGLEGNEQFF	TGTGCCAGCAGCTCGGGTGGGCTGGAGGGCAATGAGCAGTTCTTC	-	TRBJ2-1	TRBV7-3	-
CASSPLSGTGNNEQFF	TGCGCCAGCAGCCCTCTCTCCGGGACAGGGAACAATGAGCAGTTCTTC	-	TRBJ2-1	TRBV5-1	TRBD1
CASRGGQGRDTDTQYF	TGTGCCAGCAGGGGGGGACAGGGAAGGGACACAGATACGCAGTATTTT	-	TRBJ2-3	TRBV2	TRBD1
CASSYWGGTSGRRTYNEQFF	TGTGCCAGCAGTTACTGGGGCGGGACTAGCGGGAGGCGGACCTACAATGAGCAGTTCTTC	-	TRBJ2-1	TRBV6-2/TRBV6-3	TRBD2
CASSLKLAGGTNTGELFF	TGCGCCAGCAGCTTGAAACTAGCGGGAGGGACGAACACCGGGGAGCTGTTTTTT	few	TRBJ2-2	TRBV5-1	TRBD2
CASSSYSGNTIYF	TGTGCCAGCAGCTCCTACTCTGGAAACACCATATATTTT	-	TRBJ1-3	TRBV7-2	-
CASSPTGWNYGYTF	TGTGCCAGCTCACCCACAGGGTGGAACTATGGCTACACCTTC	-	TRBJ1-2	TRBV18	-
CASRGTGGETQYF	TGTGCCAGCAGAGGGACAGGGGGAGAGACCCAGTACTTC	-	TRBJ2-5	TRBV12-3/TRBV12-4	TRBD1
CASSPGRTGDSPLHF	TGTGCCAGCTCACCAGGGAGGACAGGGGATTCACCCCTCCACTTT	-	TRBJ1-6	TRBV18	TRBD1
CAWGALAGGPRQFF	TGTGCCTGGGGGGCGTTAGCGGGAGGGCCCAGGCAGTTCTTC	-	TRBJ2-1	TRBV30	TRBD2
CASSPNRESEAFF	TGTGCCAGCTCACCCAACAGGGAGAGTGAAGCTTTCTTT	-	TRBJ1-1	TRBV18	-
CARIRQGRWDIQYF	TGTGCCCGGATACGACAGGGGAGGTGGGACATTCAGTACTTC	-	TRBJ2-4	TRBV28	TRBD1
CASSSPGQGRGGYTF	TGTGCCAGCAGCTCCCCCGGACAGGGTAGGGGTGGCTACACCTTC	-	TRBJ1-2	TRBV7-2	TRBD1
CASERDYEQYF	TGTGCCAGCGAGAGGGATTACGAGCAGTACTTC	-	TRBJ2-7	TRBV28	-
CASSNPDRGRRQPQHF	TGTGCCAGTAGTAACCCGGACAGGGGGCGCCGACAGCCCCAGCATTTT	-	TRBJ1-5	TRBV19	TRBD1
CASSLQGWRNQPQHF	TGTGCCAGCAGTCTACAGGGGTGGCGCAATCAGCCCCAGCATTTT	-	TRBJ1-5	TRBV5-5	TRBD1
CASSAISGTAASEQYF	TGTGCCAGCAGCGCCATTTCCGGGACAGCCGCGTCCGAGCAGTACTTC	-	TRBJ2-7	TRBV7-6	TRBD1
CASSQEAGQGLLYF	TGCGCCAGCAGCCAAGAAGCGGGACAGGGGTTGTTGTACTTC	-	TRBJ2-7	TRBV4-3	TRBD1
CASSQTWNNEQFF	TGTGCCAGTAGTCAGACTTGGAACAATGAGCAGTTCTTC	few	TRBJ2-1	TRBV19	-
CASSPGQGNSPLHF	TGCGCCAGCAGCCCCGGACAGGGAAATTCACCCCTCCACTTT	-	TRBJ1-6	TRBV5-1	TRBD1
CASSQETTRNYGYTF	TGCGCCAGCAGCCAAGAAACAACAAGAAACTATGGCTACACCTTC	-	TRBJ1-2	TRBV4-1	-
CASSEASGGDTQYF	TGTGCCAGCAGTGAAGCTAGCGGGGGAGATACGCAGTATTTT	-	TRBJ2-3	TRBV2	TRBD2
CASSYGGATVYEQYF	TGTGCCAGCAGTTACGGGGGGGCAACAGTCTACGAGCAGTACTTC	-	TRBJ2-7	TRBV6-2/TRBV6-3	-
CASSIAGGAPRAEAFF	TGTGCCAGTAGTATAGCCGGGGGGGCTCCCCGGGCTGAAGCTTTCTTT	once	TRBJ1-1	TRBV19	-
CASSLVRLAGVNEQFF	TGTGCCAGCAGCTTGGTCCGGCTAGCGGGAGTCAATGAGCAGTTCTTC	few	TRBJ2-1	TRBV5-4	TRBD2
CASSPRQVVNTEAFF	TGTGCCAGCAGCCCCCGACAGGTGGTGAACACTGAAGCTTTCTTT	-	TRBJ1-1	TRBV7-9	-
CASSSPAGANTGELFF	TGTGCCAGCAGCTCTCCTGCGGGAGCCAACACCGGGGAGCTGTTTTTT	-	TRBJ2-2	TRBV7-9	TRBD2
CASSSPGTASYEQYF	TGTGCCAGCAGTTCCCCCGGGACAGCGTCCTACGAGCAGTACTTC	-	TRBJ2-7	TRBV28	TRBD1